A single sample is the source of the 8 T cell receptor beta chains below, sequenced in a study of cytomegalovirus exposure and HLA in healthy donors. PCR was performed using 60 Vbeta and 13 Jbeta primers. Using immunoSEQ multiplex PCR, the repertoire was profiled, and TCRdb retains in-frame clones only, with some absent. The table lists roughly 290,000 clones, roughly 90% of them singletons. Sequencing was done on a sample of PBMCs. These receptors were taken from a woman in her late teens or twenties in good health and CMV-seronegative.

This sequence joins TRBV29-1 and TRBJ2-6; 7 bases map to TRBD1. Germline CDR1 and CDR2: SQVTM and ANQGSEA. After removal of 1 base from V and 0 bases from J, the junction contained 9 bases not matched to a gene. The CDR3 length is 18 residues. CDR3 in amino acids: CSVEAGTGVRSGANVLTF. The CDR3 region has the DNA TGCAGCGTTGAAGCGGGCACAGGGGTGCGCTCTGGGGCCAACGTCCTGACTTTC.

The genes are TRBV15 and TRBJ1-5; possibly TRBD1 for D (6 bases). V was shortened by 0 bases and J by 6 bases, with 9 bases between the two germline ends. The germline V gene has CDR1 LNHNV and CDR2 YYDKDF (reference sequence). The CDR3 consists of 14 residues. CDR3 sequence reads: CATSRDTQGQPQHF. For the CDR3, the DNA is TGTGCCACCAGCAGAGATACACAGGGTCAGCCCCAGCATTTT. The complete variable domain, with remaining parts taken from reference TRBV15 and TRBJ1-5, reads DAMVIQNPRYQVTQFGKPVTLSCSQTLNHNVMYWYQQKSSQAPKLLFHYYDKDFNNEADTPDNFQSRRPNTSFCFLDIRSPGLGDTAMYLCATSRDTQGQPQHFGDGTRLSIL.

V gene TRBV2 combines with J gene TRBJ1-1, with a weak D call TRBD1 (5 bases). Trimming removed 7 bases from V and 1 base from J, with 16 bases in between. The CDR3 is 15 residues long. Germline CDR1 and CDR2: SNHLY and FYNNEI. CDR3 nucleotide sequence: TGTGCCAGCACCCCGGGGGGATCGGGGAACACTGAAGCTTTCTTT. Translation gives CASTPGGSGNTEAFF.

V and J are TRBV19 and TRBJ1-1, with D perhaps matching TRBD1 (6 bases). V was clipped by 7 bases and J by 0 bases, with 15 bases between them. There are 15 residues in the CDR3. The germline V gene has CDR1 LNHDA and CDR2 SQIVND (reference sequence). The DNA for the CDR3 is TGTGCCAGTAACGTCAGGGGCGCAATGAACACTGAAGCTTTCTTT. This translates into CASNVRGAMNTEAFF.

This chain joins TRBV6-6 and TRBJ1-1; TRBD1 aligns across 12 bases. Germline V gene sequence: CDR1 MNHNY, CDR2 SVGAGI (reference sequence). The CDR3 runs to 15 residues. Trimming at V came to 5 bases and at J to 6 bases, leaving 7 bases not matched to a gene. The CDR3: CASSAGTGGAPEAFF. The CDR3 DNA reads TGTGCCAGCAGTGCGGGGACAGGGGGCGCCCCTGAAGCTTTCTTT.

The chain carries TRBV4-2 and TRBJ2-2; D perhaps matches TRBD2 (6 bases). Trimming cost V 1 base and J 6 bases, with 15 bases left between them. CDR1 is LGHNA, CDR2 YNFKEQ, per germline. This CDR3 region has 16 residues. Here the CDR3 DNA reads TGTGCCAGCAGCCAAGTATACGGAGGGATCGCCGGGGAGCTGTTTTTT. This translates into CASSQVYGGIAGELFF.

The rearrangement joins TRBV5-1 to TRBJ1-2; tentative D call: TRBD1 (6 bases). CDR3 length: 14 residues. CDR1 SGHRS and CDR2 YFSETQ come from the germline V gene. V lost 3 bases to trimming and J lost 2 bases, with 11 bases between them. Written as DNA, the CDR3 is TGCGCCAGCAGCTCCAGAGGACAGAACTATGGCTACACCTTC. It encodes CASSSRGQNYGYTF.

Worth noting for this clone: This sample also contains other DNA sequences that code for the same CDR3. The V and J genes are TRBV5-1 and TRBJ1-4; TRBD1 aligns across 10 bases. Germline loops: CDR1 SGHRS, CDR2 YFSETQ. The CDR3 spans 16 residues. Trimming cost V 0 bases and J 3 bases; bases outside gene matches: 2. For the CDR3, the DNA is TGCGCCAGCAGCTTGGGACAGGGGGCGGCTAATGAAAAACTGTTTTTT. Protein: CASSLGQGAANEKLFF.